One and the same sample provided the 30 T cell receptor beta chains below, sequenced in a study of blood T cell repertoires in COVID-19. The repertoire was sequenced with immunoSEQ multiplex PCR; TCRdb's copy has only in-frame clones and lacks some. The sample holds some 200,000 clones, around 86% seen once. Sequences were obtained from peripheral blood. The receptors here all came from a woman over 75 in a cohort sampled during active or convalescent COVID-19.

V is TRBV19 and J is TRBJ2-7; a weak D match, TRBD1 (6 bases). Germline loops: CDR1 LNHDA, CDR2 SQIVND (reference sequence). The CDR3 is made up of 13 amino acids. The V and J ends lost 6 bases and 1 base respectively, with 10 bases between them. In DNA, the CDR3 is TGTGCCAGTAGCCCTACAGGGTCCTACGAGCAGTACTTC. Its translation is CASSPTGSYEQYF.

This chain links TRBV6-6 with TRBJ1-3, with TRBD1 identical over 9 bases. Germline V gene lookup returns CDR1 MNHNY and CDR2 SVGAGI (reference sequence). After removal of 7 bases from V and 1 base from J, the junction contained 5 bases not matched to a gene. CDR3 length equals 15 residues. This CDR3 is CASKVQGASGNTIYF. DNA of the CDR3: TGTGCCAGCAAGGTACAGGGGGCGTCTGGAAACACCATATATTTT.

The CDR3 loop is CAWRQVINSPLHF. CDR3 coding DNA: TGTGCCTGGCGACAGGTTATTAATTCACCCCTCCACTTT. This chain links TRBV30 with TRBJ1-6, with D perhaps TRBD1 (6 bases). The CDR3 has 13 residues. V lost 5 bases to trimming and J lost 6 bases, with 11 bases between them. Germline CDR1 and CDR2: GTSNPN and SVGIG (reference sequence).

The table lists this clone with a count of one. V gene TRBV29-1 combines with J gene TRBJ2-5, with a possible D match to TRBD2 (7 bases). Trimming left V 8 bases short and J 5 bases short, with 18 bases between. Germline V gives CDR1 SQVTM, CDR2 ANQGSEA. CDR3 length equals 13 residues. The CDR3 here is CSILGGLVETQYF. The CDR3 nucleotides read TGCAGCATTTTGGGGGGGCTGGTGGAGACCCAGTACTTC.

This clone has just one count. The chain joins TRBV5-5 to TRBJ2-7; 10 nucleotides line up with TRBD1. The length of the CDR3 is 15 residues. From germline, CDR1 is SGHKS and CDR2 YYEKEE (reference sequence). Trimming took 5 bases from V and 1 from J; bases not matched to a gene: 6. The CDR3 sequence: CASRKGTGESYEQYF. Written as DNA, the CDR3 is TGTGCCAGCAGAAAAGGGACAGGGGAATCCTACGAGCAGTACTTC.

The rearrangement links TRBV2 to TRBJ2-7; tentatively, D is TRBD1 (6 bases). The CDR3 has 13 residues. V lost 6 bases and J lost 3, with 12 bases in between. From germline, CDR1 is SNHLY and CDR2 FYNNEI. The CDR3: CASRNRDLYEQYV. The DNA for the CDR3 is TGTGCCAGCAGGAACAGGGACCTCTACGAGCAGTACGTC.

CDR3 DNA: TGTGCCAGCAGCTTGATCCGGACTGAAGCTTTCTTT. It specifies CASSLIRTEAFF. The rearrangement uses TRBV7-2 and TRBJ1-1, with no clear D. Deletions cut 3 bases from V and 5 bases from J, with 7 bases between. Germline V CDR1 and CDR2: SGHTA, FQGNSA. This CDR3 comprises 12 residues.

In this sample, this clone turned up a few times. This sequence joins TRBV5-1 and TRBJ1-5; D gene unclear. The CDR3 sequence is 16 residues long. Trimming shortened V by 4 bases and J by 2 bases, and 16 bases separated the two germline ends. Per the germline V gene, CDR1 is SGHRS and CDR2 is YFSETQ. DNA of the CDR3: TGCGCCAGCAGCATGGGCCCCATGGAGGGCAATCAGCCCCAGCATTTT. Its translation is CASSMGPMEGNQPQHF.

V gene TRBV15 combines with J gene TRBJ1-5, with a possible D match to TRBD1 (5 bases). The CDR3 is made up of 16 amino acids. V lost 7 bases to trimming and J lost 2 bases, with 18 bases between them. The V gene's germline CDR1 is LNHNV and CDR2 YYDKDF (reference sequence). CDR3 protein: CATTLTPGMRNQPQHF. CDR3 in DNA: TGTGCCACCACCCTCACCCCAGGGATGCGCAATCAGCCCCAGCATTTT.

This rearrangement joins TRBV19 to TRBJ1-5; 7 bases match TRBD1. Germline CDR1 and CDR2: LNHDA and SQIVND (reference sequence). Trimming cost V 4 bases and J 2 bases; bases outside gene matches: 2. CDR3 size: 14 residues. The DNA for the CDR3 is TGTGCCAGTAGTAAGGGACAGCGCAATCAGCCCCAGCATTTT. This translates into CASSKGQRNQPQHF.

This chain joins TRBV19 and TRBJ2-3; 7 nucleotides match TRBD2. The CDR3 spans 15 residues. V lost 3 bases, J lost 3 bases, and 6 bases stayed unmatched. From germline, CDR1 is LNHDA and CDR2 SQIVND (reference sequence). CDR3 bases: TGTGCCAGTAGTATGGTCGGACTAGGGACAGATACGCAGTATTTT. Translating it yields CASSMVGLGTDTQYF.

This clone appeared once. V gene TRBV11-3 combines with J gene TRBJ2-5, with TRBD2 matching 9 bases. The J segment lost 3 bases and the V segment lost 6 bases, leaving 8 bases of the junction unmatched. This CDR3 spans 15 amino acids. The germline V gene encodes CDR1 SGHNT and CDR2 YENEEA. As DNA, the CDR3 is TGTGCCAGCAGTCCCGGGGTAGCGGGAGAAGAGACCCAGTACTTC. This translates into CASSPGVAGEETQYF.

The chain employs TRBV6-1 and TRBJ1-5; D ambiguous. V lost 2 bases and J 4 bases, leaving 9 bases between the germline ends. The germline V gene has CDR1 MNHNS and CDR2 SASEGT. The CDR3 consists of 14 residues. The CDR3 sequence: CASSENHGNQPQHF. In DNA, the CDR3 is TGTGCCAGCAGTGAAAATCACGGGAATCAGCCCCAGCATTTT.

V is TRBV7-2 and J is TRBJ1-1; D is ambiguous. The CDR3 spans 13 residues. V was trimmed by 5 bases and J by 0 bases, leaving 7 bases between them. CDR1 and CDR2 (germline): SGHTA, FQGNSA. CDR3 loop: CASSTDMNTEAFF. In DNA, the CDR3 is TGTGCCAGCAGCACTGACATGAACACTGAAGCTTTCTTT.

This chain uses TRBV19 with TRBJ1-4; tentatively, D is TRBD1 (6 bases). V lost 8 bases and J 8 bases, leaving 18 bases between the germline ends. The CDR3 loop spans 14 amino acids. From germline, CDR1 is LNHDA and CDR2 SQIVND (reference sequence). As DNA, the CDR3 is TGTGCCAGTGGTGAACAGGGATCCGGGGAAAAACTGTTTTTT. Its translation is CASGEQGSGEKLFF.

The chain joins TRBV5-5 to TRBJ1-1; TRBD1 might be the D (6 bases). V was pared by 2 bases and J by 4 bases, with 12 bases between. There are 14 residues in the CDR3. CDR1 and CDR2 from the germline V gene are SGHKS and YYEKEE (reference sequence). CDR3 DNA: TGTGCCAGCAGCTTAGAGGGGGAGAGCACTGAAGCTTTCTTT. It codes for CASSLEGESTEAFF.

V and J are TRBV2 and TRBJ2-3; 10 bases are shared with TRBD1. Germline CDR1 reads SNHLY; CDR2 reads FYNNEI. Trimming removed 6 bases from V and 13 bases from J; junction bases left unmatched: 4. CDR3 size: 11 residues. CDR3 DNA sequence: TGTGCCAGCAGCTTGGACAGGGGGGAGTATTTT. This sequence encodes CASSLDRGEYF.

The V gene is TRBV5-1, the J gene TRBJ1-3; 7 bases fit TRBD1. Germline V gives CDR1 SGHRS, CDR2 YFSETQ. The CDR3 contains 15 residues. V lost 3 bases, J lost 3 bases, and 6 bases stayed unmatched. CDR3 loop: CASSSTGAGGNTIYF. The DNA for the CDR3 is TGCGCCAGCAGCTCAACAGGGGCGGGTGGAAACACCATATATTTT.

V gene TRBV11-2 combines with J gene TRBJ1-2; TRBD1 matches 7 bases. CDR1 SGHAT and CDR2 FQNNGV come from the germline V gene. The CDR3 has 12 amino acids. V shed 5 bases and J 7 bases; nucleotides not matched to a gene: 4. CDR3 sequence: CASSLSGGGYTF. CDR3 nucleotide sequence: TGTGCCAGCAGCCTATCAGGGGGTGGCTACACCTTC.

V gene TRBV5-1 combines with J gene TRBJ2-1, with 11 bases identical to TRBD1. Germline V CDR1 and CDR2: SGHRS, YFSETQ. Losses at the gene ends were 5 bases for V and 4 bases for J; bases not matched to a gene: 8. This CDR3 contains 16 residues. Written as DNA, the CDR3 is TGCGCCAGCAGACGGAGCGGACAGGGGGCGTACAATGAGCAGTTCTTC. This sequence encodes CASRRSGQGAYNEQFF. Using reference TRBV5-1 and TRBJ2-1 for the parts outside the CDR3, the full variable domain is KAGVTQTPRYLIKTRGQQVTLSCSPISGHRSVSWYQQTPGQGLQFLFEYFSETQRNKGNFPGRFSGRQFSNSRSEMNVSTLELGDSALYLCASRRSGQGAYNEQFFGPGTRLTVL.

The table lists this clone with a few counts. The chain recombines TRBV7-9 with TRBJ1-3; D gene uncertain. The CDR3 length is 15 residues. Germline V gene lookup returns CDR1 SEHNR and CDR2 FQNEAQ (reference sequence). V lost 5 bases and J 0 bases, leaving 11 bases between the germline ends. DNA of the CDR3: TGTGCCAGCAGCGCCCCAGGTTACTCTGGAAACACCATATATTTT. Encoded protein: CASSAPGYSGNTIYF.

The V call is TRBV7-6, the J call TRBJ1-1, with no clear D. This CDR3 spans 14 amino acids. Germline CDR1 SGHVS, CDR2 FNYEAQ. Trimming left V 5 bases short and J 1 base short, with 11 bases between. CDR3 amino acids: CASSASLANTEAFF. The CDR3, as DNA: TGTGCCAGCAGCGCATCACTTGCGAACACTGAAGCTTTCTTT.

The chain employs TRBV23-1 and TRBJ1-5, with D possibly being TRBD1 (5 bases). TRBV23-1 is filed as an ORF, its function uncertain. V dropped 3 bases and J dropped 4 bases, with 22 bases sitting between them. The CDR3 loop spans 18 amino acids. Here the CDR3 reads CASSQKPPRDLGNQPQHF. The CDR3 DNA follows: TGCGCCAGCAGTCAGAAGCCACCCAGGGATCTAGGGAATCAGCCCCAGCATTTT.

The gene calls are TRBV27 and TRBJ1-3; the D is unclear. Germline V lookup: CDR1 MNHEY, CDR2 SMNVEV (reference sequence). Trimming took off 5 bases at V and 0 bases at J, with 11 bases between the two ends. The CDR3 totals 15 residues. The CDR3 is CASSPEGSSGNTIYF. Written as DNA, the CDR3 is TGTGCCAGCAGTCCGGAAGGGAGCTCTGGAAACACCATATATTTT.

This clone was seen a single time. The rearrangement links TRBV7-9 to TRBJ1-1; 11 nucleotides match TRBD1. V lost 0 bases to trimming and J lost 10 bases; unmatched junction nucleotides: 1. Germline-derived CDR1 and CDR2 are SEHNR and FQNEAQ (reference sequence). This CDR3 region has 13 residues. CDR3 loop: CASSLAGQGGAFF. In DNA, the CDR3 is TGTGCCAGCAGCTTAGCGGGACAGGGGGGAGCTTTCTTT.

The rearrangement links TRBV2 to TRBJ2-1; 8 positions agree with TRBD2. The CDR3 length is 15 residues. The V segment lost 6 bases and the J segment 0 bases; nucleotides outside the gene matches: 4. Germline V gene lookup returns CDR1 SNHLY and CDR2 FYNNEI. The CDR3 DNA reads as TGTGCCAGCAGCCAGACTAGCGTCTCCTACAATGAGCAGTTCTTC. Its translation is CASSQTSVSYNEQFF.

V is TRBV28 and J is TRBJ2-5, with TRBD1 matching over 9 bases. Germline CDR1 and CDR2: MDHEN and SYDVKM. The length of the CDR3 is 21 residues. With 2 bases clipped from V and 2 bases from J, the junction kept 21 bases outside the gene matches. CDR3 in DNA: TGTGCCAGCAGTTTAACGTCTATCAAAACCGGGACAGGGTTGAGTCAAGAGACCCAGTACTTC. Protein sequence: CASSLTSIKTGTGLSQETQYF.

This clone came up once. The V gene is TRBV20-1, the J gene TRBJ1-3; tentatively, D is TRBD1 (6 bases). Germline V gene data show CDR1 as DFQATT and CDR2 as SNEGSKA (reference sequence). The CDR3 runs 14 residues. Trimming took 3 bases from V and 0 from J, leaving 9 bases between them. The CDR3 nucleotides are TGCAGTGCTAGTACAGGGCCCTCTGGAAACACCATATATTTT. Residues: CSASTGPSGNTIYF.

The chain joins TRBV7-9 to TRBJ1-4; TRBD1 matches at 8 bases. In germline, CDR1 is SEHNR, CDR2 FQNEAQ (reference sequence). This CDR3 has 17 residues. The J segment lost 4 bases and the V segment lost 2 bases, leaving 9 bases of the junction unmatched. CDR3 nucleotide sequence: TGTGCCAGCAGCTTAAACGAGGGGACAGGAATTAATGAAAAACTGTTTTTT. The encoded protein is CASSLNEGTGINEKLFF.

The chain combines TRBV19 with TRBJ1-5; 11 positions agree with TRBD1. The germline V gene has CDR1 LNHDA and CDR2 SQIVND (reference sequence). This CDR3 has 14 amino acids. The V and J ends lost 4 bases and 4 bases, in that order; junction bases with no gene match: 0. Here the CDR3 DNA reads TGTGCCAGTAGTAGGGACAGGGGGAATCAGCCCCAGCATTTT. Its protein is CASSRDRGNQPQHF.